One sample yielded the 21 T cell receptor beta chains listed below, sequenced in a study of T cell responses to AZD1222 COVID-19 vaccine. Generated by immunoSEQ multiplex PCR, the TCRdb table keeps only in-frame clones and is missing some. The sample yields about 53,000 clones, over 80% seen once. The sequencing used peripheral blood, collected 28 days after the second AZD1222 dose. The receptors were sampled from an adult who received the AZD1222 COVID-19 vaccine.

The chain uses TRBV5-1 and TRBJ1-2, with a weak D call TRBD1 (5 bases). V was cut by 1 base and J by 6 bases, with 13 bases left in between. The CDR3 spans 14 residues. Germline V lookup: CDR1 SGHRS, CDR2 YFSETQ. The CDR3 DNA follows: TGCGCCAGCAGCTTGATGCGGGGCACCGATGGCTACACCTTC. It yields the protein CASSLMRGTDGYTF. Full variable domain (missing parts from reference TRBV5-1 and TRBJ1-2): KAGVTQTPRYLIKTRGQQVTLSCSPISGHRSVSWYQQTPGQGLQFLFEYFSETQRNKGNFPGRFSGRQFSNSRSEMNVSTLELGDSALYLCASSLMRGTDGYTFGSGTRLTVV.

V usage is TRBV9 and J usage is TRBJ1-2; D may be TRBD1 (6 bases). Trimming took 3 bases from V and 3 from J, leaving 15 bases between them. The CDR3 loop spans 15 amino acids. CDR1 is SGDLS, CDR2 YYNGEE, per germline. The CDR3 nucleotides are TGTGCCAGCAGCGAGGGGGACCAGGCCTACTATGGCTACACCTTC. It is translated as CASSEGDQAYYGYTF. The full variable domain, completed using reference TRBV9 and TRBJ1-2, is DSGVTQTPKHLITATGQRVTLRCSPRSGDLSVYWYQQSLDQGLQFLIQYYNGEERAKGNILERFSAQQFPDLHSELNLSSLELGDSALYFCASSEGDQAYYGYTFGSGTRLTVV.

The CDR3: CASSLRTGYYEQYF. The CDR3 bases are TGCGCCAGCAGCTTGCGAACAGGGTATTACGAGCAGTACTTC. This rearrangement joins TRBV5-1 to TRBJ2-7; TRBD1 is a possible D gene (6 bases). Per germline, CDR1 SGHRS and CDR2 YFSETQ. CDR3 length: 14 residues. V shed 1 base and J shed 4 bases, with 12 bases lying between them.

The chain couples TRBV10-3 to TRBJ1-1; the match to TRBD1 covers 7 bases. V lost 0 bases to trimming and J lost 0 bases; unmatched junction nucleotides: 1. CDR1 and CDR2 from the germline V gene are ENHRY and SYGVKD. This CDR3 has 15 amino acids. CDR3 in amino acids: CAISESGQLNTEAFF. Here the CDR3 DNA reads TGTGCCATCAGTGAGTCGGGACAGTTGAACACTGAAGCTTTCTTT.

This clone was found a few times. CDR3: CASSPRTEITYEQYF. The CDR3 bases are TGTGCCAGCAGTCCCCGGACAGAGATCACCTACGAGCAGTACTTC. The chain combines TRBV28 with TRBJ2-7; TRBD1 is a possible D gene (6 bases). The CDR3 is 15 residues long. Per germline, CDR1 MDHEN and CDR2 SYDVKM. V lost 5 bases and J 2 bases, leaving 16 bases between the germline ends.

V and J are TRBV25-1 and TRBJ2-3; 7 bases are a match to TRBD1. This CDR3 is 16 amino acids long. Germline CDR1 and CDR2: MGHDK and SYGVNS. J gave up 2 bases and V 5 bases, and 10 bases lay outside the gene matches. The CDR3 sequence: CASSPRTGAITDTQYF. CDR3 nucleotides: TGTGCCAGCAGTCCCCGTACAGGGGCCATCACAGATACGCAGTATTTT.

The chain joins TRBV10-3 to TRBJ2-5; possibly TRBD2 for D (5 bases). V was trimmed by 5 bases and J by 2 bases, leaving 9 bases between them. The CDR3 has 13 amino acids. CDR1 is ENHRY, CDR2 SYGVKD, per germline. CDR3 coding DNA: TGTGCCATCAGTATCCGGGGACAAGAGACCCAGTACTTC. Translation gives CAISIRGQETQYF.

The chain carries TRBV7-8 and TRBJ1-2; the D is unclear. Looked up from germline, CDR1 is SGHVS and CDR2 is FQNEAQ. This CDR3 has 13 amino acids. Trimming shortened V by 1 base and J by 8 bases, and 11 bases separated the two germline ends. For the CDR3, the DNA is TGTGCCAGCAGCTTAGTTTCCACCTACGGCTACACCTTC. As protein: CASSLVSTYGYTF.

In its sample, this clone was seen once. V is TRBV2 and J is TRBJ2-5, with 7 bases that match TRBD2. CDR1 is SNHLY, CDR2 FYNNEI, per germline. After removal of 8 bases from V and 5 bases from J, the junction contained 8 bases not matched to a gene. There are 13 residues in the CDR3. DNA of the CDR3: TGTGCCAGCCGGCGGGAGTTGTGGGAGACCCAGTACTTC. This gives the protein CASRRELWETQYF. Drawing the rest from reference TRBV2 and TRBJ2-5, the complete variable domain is EPEVTQTPSHQVTQMGQEVILRCVPISNHLYFYWYRQILGQKVEFLVSFYNNEISEKSEIFDDQFSVERPDGSNFTLKIRSTKLEDSAMYFCASRRELWETQYFGPGTRLLVL.

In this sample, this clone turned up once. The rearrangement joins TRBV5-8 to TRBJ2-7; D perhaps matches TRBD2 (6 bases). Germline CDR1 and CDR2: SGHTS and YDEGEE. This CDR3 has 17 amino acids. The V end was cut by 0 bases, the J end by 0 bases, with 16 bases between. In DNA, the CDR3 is TGTGCCAGCAGCTTGGTTAGCGGAGGTTTTCTCTCCTACGAGCAGTACTTC. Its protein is CASSLVSGGFLSYEQYF.

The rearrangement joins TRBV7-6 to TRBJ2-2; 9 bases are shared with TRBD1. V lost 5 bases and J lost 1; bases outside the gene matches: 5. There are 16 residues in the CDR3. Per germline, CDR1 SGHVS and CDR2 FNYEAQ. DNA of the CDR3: TGTGCCAGCAGCCCCCGACAGGGGGGGAACACCGGGGAGCTGTTTTTT. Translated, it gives CASSPRQGGNTGELFF.

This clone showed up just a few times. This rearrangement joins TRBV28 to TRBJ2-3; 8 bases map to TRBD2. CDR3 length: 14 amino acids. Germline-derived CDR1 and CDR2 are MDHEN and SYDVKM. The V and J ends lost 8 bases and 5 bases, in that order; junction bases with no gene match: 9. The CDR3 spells CASFPGTRGDTQYF. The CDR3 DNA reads TGTGCCAGCTTCCCCGGGACTAGAGGAGATACGCAGTATTTT.

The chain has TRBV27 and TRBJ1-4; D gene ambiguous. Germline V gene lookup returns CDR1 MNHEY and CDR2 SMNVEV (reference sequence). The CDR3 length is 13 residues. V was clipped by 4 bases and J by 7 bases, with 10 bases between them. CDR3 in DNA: TGTGCCAGCAGTTGGAGACAACGTGAAAAACTGTTTTTT. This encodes CASSWRQREKLFF.

The CDR3 DNA follows: TGTGCCAGCAGGCGCGACAGGGTGGTAGAGACCCAGTACTTC. Translating it yields CASRRDRVVETQYF. The chain has TRBV6-5 and TRBJ2-5; 7 nucleotides agree with TRBD1. With 6 bases clipped from V and 4 bases from J, the junction kept 8 bases outside the gene matches. The germline V gene encodes CDR1 MNHEY and CDR2 SVGAGI. This CDR3 is built from 14 residues.

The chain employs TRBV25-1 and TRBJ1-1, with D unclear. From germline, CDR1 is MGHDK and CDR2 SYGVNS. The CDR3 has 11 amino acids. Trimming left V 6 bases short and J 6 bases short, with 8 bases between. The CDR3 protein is CASSPGAEAFF. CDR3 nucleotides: TGTGCCAGCAGCCCCGGGGCTGAAGCTTTCTTT.

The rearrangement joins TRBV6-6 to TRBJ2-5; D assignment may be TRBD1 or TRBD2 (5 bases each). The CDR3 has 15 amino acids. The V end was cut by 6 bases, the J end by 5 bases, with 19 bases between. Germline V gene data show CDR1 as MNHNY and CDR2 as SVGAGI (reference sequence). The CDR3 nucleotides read TGTGCCAGCAGCGCACCCGGGACGAAGGGGGAGACCCAGTACTTC. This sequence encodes CASSAPGTKGETQYF.

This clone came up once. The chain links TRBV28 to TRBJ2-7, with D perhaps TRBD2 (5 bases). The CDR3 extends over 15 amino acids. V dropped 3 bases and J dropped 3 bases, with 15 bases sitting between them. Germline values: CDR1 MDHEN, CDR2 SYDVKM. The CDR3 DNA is TGTGCCAGCAGTTTTCAGTGGCGGGTGGGCTACGAGCAGTACTTC. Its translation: CASSFQWRVGYEQYF.

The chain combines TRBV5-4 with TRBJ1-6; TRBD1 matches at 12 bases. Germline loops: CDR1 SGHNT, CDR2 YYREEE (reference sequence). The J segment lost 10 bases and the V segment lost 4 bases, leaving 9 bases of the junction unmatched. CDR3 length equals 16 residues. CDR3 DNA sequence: TGTGCCAGCAGCATCCCCGGGACAGGGGGCGGATCACCCCTCCACTTT. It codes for CASSIPGTGGGSPLHF.

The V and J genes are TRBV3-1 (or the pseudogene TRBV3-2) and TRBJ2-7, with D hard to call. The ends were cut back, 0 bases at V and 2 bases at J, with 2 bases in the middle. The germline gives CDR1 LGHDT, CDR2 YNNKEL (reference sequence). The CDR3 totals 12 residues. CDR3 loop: CASSQEPYEQYF. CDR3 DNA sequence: TGTGCCAGCAGCCAAGAACCCTACGAGCAGTACTTC.

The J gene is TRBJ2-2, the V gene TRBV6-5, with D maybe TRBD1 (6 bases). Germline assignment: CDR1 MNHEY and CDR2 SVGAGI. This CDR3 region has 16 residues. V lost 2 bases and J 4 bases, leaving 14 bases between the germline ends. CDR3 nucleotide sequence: TGTGCCAGCAGTTACGCAGGGGACGGACTCACCGGGGAGCTGTTTTTT. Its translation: CASSYAGDGLTGELFF.

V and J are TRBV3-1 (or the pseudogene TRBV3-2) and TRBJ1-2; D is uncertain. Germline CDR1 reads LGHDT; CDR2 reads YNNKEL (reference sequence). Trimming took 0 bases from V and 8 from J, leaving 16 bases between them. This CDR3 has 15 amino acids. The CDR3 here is CASSQEEGRHEGYTF. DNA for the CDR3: TGTGCCAGCAGCCAAGAGGAAGGTCGACACGAAGGCTACACCTTC.